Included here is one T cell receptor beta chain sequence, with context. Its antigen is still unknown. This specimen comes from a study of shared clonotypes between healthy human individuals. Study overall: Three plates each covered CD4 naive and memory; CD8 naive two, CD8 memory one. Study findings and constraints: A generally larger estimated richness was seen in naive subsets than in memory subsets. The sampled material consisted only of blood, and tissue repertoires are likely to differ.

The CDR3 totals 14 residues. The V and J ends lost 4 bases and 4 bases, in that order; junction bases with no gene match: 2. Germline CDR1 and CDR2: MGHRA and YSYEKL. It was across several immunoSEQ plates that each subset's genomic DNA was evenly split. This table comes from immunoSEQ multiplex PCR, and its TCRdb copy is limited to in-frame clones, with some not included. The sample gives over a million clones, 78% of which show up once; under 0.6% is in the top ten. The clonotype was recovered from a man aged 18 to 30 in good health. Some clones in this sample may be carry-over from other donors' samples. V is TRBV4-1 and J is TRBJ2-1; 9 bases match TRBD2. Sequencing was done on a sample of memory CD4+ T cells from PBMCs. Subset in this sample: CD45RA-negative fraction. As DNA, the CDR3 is TGCGCCAGCAGCCCTACTAGCGGGTACAATGAGCAGTTCTTC. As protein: CASSPTSGYNEQFF.